Listed below are T cell receptor beta chains from one sample, sequenced in a study of cytomegalovirus exposure and HLA in healthy donors. The method was immunoSEQ multiplex PCR; TCRdb's version includes in-frame clones alone and lacks a portion of them. The repertoire consists of about 160,000 clones, with under 80% occurring once and the leading ten covering roughly 1.9%. Sequencing was performed on PBMCs. Receptor source: a female donor in good health and CMV-seronegative. Both conserved end residues are part of each CDR3.

CATSRDRGSNQPQHF | TRBJ1-5 | TRBV2
CASSPGQTLVDEQFF | TRBJ2-1 | TRBV5-1
CASTPSGTGYQETQYF | TRBJ2-5 | TRBV5-5
CASSVAQGYEQYF | TRBJ2-7 | TRBV9
CASSPRREPSYEQYF | TRBJ2-7 | TRBV18
CASGSTGLGTIREKLFF | TRBJ1-4 | TRBV28
CASSLLGEATNEKLFF | TRBJ1-4 | TRBV5-6
CASTGDSRASSYNSPLHF | TRBJ1-6 | TRBV5-1
CASSLGGQSSYEQYF | TRBJ2-7 | TRBV18
CASSHYAIPGQTIKEQYF | TRBJ2-7 | TRBV23-1
CASSLFLGGYEQYF | TRBJ2-7 | TRBV5-1
CASSFSETQYF | TRBJ2-5 | TRBV5-6
CASSSGGRELFF | TRBJ2-2 | TRBV11-3
CASSEGLAFTGELFF | TRBJ2-2 | TRBV7-3
CASSPRDREYEQYF | TRBJ2-7 | TRBV7-3
CASNIGLNNNSPLHF | TRBJ1-6 | TRBV6-5
CSAKRTDTQYF | TRBJ2-3 | TRBV20-1
CAWSARGAPAYNEQFF | TRBJ2-1 | TRBV30
CASSGGKSKYYGYTF | TRBJ1-2 | TRBV19
CASSYSRQTVWDYTF | TRBJ1-2 | TRBV6-5
CAWSVSRGAGEAFF | TRBJ1-1 | TRBV30
CASRLAGIDTGELFF | TRBJ2-2 | TRBV5-1
CASSQEGLAYEQYF | TRBJ2-7 | TRBV4-1
CASSLVVAGVYEQYF | TRBJ2-7 | TRBV7-2
CASRDRGLSSYEQYF | TRBJ2-7 | TRBV6-5
CASSLSQGRNYGYTF | TRBJ1-2 | TRBV5-8
CASSEQGVFYGYTF | TRBJ1-2 | TRBV28
CASSQDHRQETQYF | TRBJ2-5 | TRBV4-2
CASSAEREQYF | TRBJ2-7 | TRBV2
CASSLEPGVYEQYF | TRBJ2-7 | TRBV7-2
CAWSQDSEGGYTF | TRBJ1-2 | TRBV30
CASSGTSGRSNEQFF | TRBJ2-1 | TRBV6-5
CASSIQGPTEAFF | TRBJ1-1 | TRBV2